This T cell receptor beta chain was observed in a study of T-cell memory formation after mild COVID-19. Study context: The TCR clusters were mostly specific to one donor. General study points: CM and EM subsets held most contracting CD4+ clones; EMRA held CD8+ ones.

cDNA libraries for TCR alpha and TCR beta, carrying sample barcodes and UMIs, came from 5'RACE with constant-segment primers. TCRdb redid the calling of the 5' RACE reads with MiXCR, one entry per CDR3 protein. Of tens of thousands of distinct CDR3 sequences in the sample, roughly 13% are singletons; the top ten hold more than 35%. This clonotype came up a few times. The antigen remains unidentified. This TCR came from a man between 18 and 35 years old who had mild COVID-19 (a few samples of this study predate the infection). Cell type and time point are not known. Sequencing used PBMCs or a T cell subset sorted from them (not recorded which).

CDR3 sequence: CAISFTGELFF. The CDR3 bases are TGTGCCATCAGTTTCACCGGGGAGCTGTTTTTT. The chain employs TRBV10-3 and TRBJ2-2, with unresolved D. This CDR3 region has 11 residues. V was pared by 5 bases and J by 4 bases, with 2 bases between. Looked up from germline, CDR1 is ENHRY and CDR2 is SYGVKD.